One and the same sample provided the 19 T cell receptor beta chains below, sequenced in a study of cytotoxic CD8 clonotypes in ibrutinib-treated CLL. Assay: immunoSEQ multiplex PCR; the TCRdb copy retains only in-frame clones and omits some. Found here are 30,000 to 40,000 clones, around 75% of them singletons; the top ten hold 16%. The input for sequencing was PBMCs, taken at disease progression, from a patient treated with ibrutinib. The source is a human donor with chronic lymphocytic leukemia.

The chain links TRBV19 to TRBJ2-1; no clear D. Germline loops: CDR1 LNHDA, CDR2 SQIVND (reference sequence). The CDR3 is 15 amino acids. Trimming removed 3 bases from V and 0 bases from J, with 9 bases in between. CDR3 DNA sequence: TGTGCCAGTAGTATGGAGCGTAGCTCCTACAATGAGCAGTTCTTC. Translating it yields CASSMERSSYNEQFF.

This clone is labeled as medium-sized (0.01 to 0.1%). The rearrangement links TRBV7-2 to TRBJ2-5; D gene ambiguous. Germline V gene sequence: CDR1 SGHTA, CDR2 FQGNSA. Trimming shortened V by 7 bases and J by 4 bases, and 19 bases separated the two germline ends. This CDR3 is 15 amino acids long. CDR3 protein: CASNTVGVPGETQYF. For the CDR3, the DNA is TGTGCCAGCAACACCGTTGGGGTCCCCGGAGAGACCCAGTACTTC.

This chain joins TRBV6-4 and TRBJ2-1; tentatively, D is TRBD2 (6 bases). With 6 bases removed from V and 6 bases from J, the gap between germline ends came to 24 bases. The CDR3 length is 17 residues. Germline CDR1 and CDR2: MRHNA and SNTAGT. The CDR3 sequence is CASSISPWGVGANEQFF. The CDR3 region has the DNA TGTGCCAGCAGCATCTCCCCGTGGGGGGTCGGTGCCAATGAGCAGTTCTTC.

The chain links TRBV2 to TRBJ1-5, with unresolved D. Between the trimmed V and J ends, which lost 2 bases and 0 bases, there was a span of 8 bases. Germline loops: CDR1 SNHLY, CDR2 FYNNEI. This CDR3 region has 15 residues. This CDR3 is CASSESWGSNQPQHF. The CDR3 DNA is TGTGCCAGCAGTGAATCTTGGGGTAGCAATCAGCCCCAGCATTTT.

The chain combines TRBV6-1 with TRBJ2-7; TRBD1 is a possible D gene (5 bases). The V end lost 10 bases, the J end lost 3 bases, and 13 bases lay between the germline ends. Germline V gene sequence: CDR1 MNHNS, CDR2 SASEGT. The CDR3 runs 12 residues. As DNA, the CDR3 is TGTGCCACCCAGCCAGGGTTCTACGAGCAGTACTTC. Translation: CATQPGFYEQYF.

The chain carries TRBV10-3 and TRBJ2-3; 8 bases match TRBD2. The germline CDR1 and CDR2 sequences are ENHRY and SYGVKD. V lost 3 bases to trimming and J lost 5 bases; unmatched junction nucleotides: 10. This CDR3 region has 16 residues. This chain's CDR3 is CAISEGPSGGKDTQYF. The DNA for the CDR3 is TGTGCCATCAGTGAAGGTCCCAGCGGGGGAAAAGATACGCAGTATTTT.

Only one count was recorded for this clone. This chain uses TRBV14 with TRBJ2-1, with D perhaps being TRBD1 or TRBD2 (6 bases each). Germline CDR1 is SGHDN and CDR2 is FVKESK. V lost 2 bases to trimming and J lost 6 bases, with 8 bases between them. CDR3 length: 13 residues. CDR3 nucleotides: TGTGCCAGCAGCCAAAGGGGGGTCAATGAGCAGTTCTTC. This translates into CASSQRGVNEQFF.

The sample holds a few counts of this clone. This chain connects TRBV6-4 to TRBJ2-3; 9 bases align to TRBD1. Unmatched junction bases numbered 9, after V lost 4 bases and J lost 13 bases. The length of the CDR3 is 13 residues. Looked up from germline, CDR1 is MRHNA and CDR2 is SNTAGT. Written as DNA, the CDR3 is TGTGCCAGCAGTGCCACCCCCGGGACAGGGAAGTATTTT. Translating it yields CASSATPGTGKYF.

The V gene is TRBV10-3, the J gene TRBJ1-1; perhaps TRBD1 as D (5 bases). There are 13 residues in the CDR3. CDR1 and CDR2 (germline): ENHRY, SYGVKD. The CDR3 loop is CASMGGEETEAFF. CDR3 coding DNA: TGTGCATCCATGGGGGGGGAGGAAACTGAAGCTTTCTTT.

This clone was recorded once. V and J are TRBV11-2 and TRBJ2-7; D call uncertain. CDR1 and CDR2 from the germline V gene are SGHAT and FQNNGV. The ends were cut back, 1 base at V and 7 bases at J, with 8 bases in the middle. The CDR3 extends over 12 amino acids. The CDR3 reads CASSLARQEQYF. CDR3 in DNA: TGTGCCAGCAGCTTAGCCCGCCAGGAGCAGTACTTC.

This clone has more than one count but fewer than ten. This chain connects TRBV5-4 to TRBJ2-3; no clear D gene. The V gene lost 0 bases and the J gene lost 6 bases, with 5 bases spanning the gap. Per the germline V gene, CDR1 is SGHNT and CDR2 is YYREEE (reference sequence). The CDR3 runs to 12 residues. The CDR3 spells CASSLAADTQYF. Here the CDR3 DNA reads TGTGCCAGCAGCTTGGCCGCGGATACGCAGTATTTT.

The rearrangement links TRBV15 to TRBJ1-4; 7 bases fit TRBD1. The trim removed 0 bases at V and 3 bases at J, leaving 4 bases unmatched. From germline, CDR1 is LNHNV and CDR2 YYDKDF (reference sequence). This CDR3 is 16 amino acids long. In nucleotides, the CDR3 is TGTGCCACCAGCAGAGATACGGGACAGCCTAATGAAAAACTGTTTTTT. Encoded protein: CATSRDTGQPNEKLFF.

The chain combines TRBV7-5 with TRBJ2-7; the table gives TRBD2 as D, unverified against the DNA. TRBV7-5 is a documented pseudogene. The CDR3 is 12 residues long. The CDR3 protein is CASSPAVEEQYF. In DNA, the CDR3 is TGTGCCAGCAGCCCGGCGGTGGAAGAGCAGTACTTC.

This chain joins TRBV5-1 and TRBJ2-4; 13 bases agree with TRBD2. The germline CDR1 and CDR2 sequences are SGHRS and YFSETQ. This CDR3 has 16 amino acids. Trimming at V came to 3 bases and at J to 6 bases, leaving 6 bases not matched to a gene. The DNA for the CDR3 is TGCGCCAGCAGCTGGACTAGCGGGGGACTGAGAAACATTCAGTACTTC. It specifies CASSWTSGGLRNIQYF.

This rearrangement joins TRBV7-9 to TRBJ1-5; D is unresolved. Between the trimmed V and J ends, which lost 8 bases and 5 bases, there was a span of 7 bases. This CDR3 has 11 amino acids. Germline V gene data show CDR1 as SEHNR and CDR2 as FQNEAQ (reference sequence). The CDR3 DNA sequence: TGTGCCAGCCGGCCCTATCAGCCCCAGCATTTT. Translation gives CASRPYQPQHF.

This chain joins TRBV4-1 and TRBJ2-5, with D perhaps being TRBD1 or TRBD2 (5 bases each). This CDR3 spans 15 amino acids. Germline loops: CDR1 MGHRA, CDR2 YSYEKL. Trimming pared 3 bases from V and 5 bases from J, leaving 16 bases between. In nucleotides, the CDR3 is TGCGCCAGCAGCCAGGGGACGATAGTTCCTGAGACCCAGTACTTC. As protein: CASSQGTIVPETQYF.

This chain connects TRBV11-2 to TRBJ1-1, with D perhaps TRBD1 (6 bases). This CDR3 has 17 amino acids. V was shortened by 0 bases and J by 7 bases, with 21 bases between the two germline ends. The germline V gene has CDR1 SGHAT and CDR2 FQNNGV. The DNA of the CDR3 is TGTGCCAGCAGCTTAGATTGGGGGCCCAGGGGCGTGGATGAAGCTTTCTTT. Its protein is CASSLDWGPRGVDEAFF.

In the case of this clone: A far larger clone is one nucleotide away, so this likely arose from a read error. Other DNA sequences in this sample translate to the same CDR3. The chain has TRBV2 and TRBJ1-1; the match to TRBD1 covers 10 bases. Trimming took 10 bases from V and 5 from J; bases not matched to a gene: 16. Germline assignment: CDR1 SNHLY and CDR2 FYNNEI. CDR3 length equals 16 residues. The CDR3 coding sequence is TGTGCCACCCCTCCTCCGGGGGACAGGGGTGGTACTGAAGCTTTCTTT. It codes for CATPPPGDRGGTEAFF.

The V call is TRBV6-5, the J call TRBJ1-2; D unclear. The CDR3 length is 14 residues. The V gene lost 0 bases and the J gene lost 7 bases, with 12 bases spanning the gap. Germline-derived CDR1 and CDR2 are MNHEY and SVGAGI. The CDR3: CASSYSAQAGGYTF. As DNA, the CDR3 is TGTGCCAGCAGTTACTCGGCTCAGGCGGGTGGCTACACCTTC.